The source of this T cell receptor beta chain is a study of blood T cell repertoires in COVID-19. Whole-study context: Sites across the United States, Italy and Spain contributed samples from acute and convalescent COVID-19. Nucleic acid was either cDNA or gDNA, and it came from T cells, B-cell-depleted T cells, or PBMCs.

Methods used by the authors: Amplification of reference gene primers provided the estimated nucleated cell counts. This table comes from immunoSEQ multiplex PCR, and its TCRdb copy is limited to in-frame clones, with some not included. Clone size and the V and J calls come from that table; the DNA yielded D and trimming. Of some 300,000 clones listed, approximately 86% are singletons. Germline V CDR1 and CDR2: SGHNT, YYREEE (reference sequence). CDR3 length: 15 amino acids. V shed 4 bases, J shed 2 bases, and the junction held 4 bases outside the gene matches. The specimen was peripheral blood. This TCR was recovered from a man between 70 and 80 years old with acute or convalescent COVID-19. V is TRBV5-4 and J is TRBJ2-3; TRBD2 agrees at 10 bases. The DNA for the CDR3 is TGTGCCAGCAGCCGAGGACTAGCGGTCACAGATACGCAGTATTTT. Translated: CASSRGLAVTDTQYF.